This passage covers 8 T cell receptor beta chains from one sample sequenced in a study of a mutant IDH1 vaccine in newly diagnosed glioma. Time point denoted: baseline, week 1 (first vaccination visit). Specified treatment: pre-vaccination baseline after standard-of-care therapy. Libraries were prepared by immunoSEQ multiplex PCR; TCRdb keeps only in-frame clonotypes and omits some of them. The sample gives around 60,000 clones, around 92% of which show up once; about 2.7% is in the top ten. Sequences were derived from PBMCs, sampled from a glioma patient treated with radiotherapy, temozolomide or both. All receptors derive from a man aged 45 to 65 with glioma.

The count of this clone is one. This chain joins TRBV5-4 and TRBJ2-2, with D unclear. This CDR3 region has 14 residues. Germline-derived CDR1 and CDR2 are SGHNT and YYREEE (reference sequence). V shed 0 bases and J shed 7 bases, with 10 bases lying between them. The CDR3 sequence: CASSLEGSDGELFF. The CDR3 coding sequence is TGTGCCAGCAGCTTGGAAGGTTCGGACGGGGAGCTGTTTTTT.

This chain connects TRBV29-1 to TRBJ2-1; weak D call: TRBD1 (6 bases). V was trimmed by 5 bases and J by 7 bases, leaving 12 bases between them. This CDR3 is 12 amino acids long. CDR1 SQVTM and CDR2 ANQGSEA come from the germline V gene. The DNA for the CDR3 is TGCAGCGTTCAGGTCAGGGGAAATGAGCAGTTCTTC. It translates to CSVQVRGNEQFF.

The rearrangement links TRBV6-6 to TRBJ2-2; weak D call: TRBD2 (6 bases). Trimming took off 7 bases at V and 4 bases at J, with 7 bases between the two ends. There are 12 residues in the CDR3. Germline assignment: CDR1 MNHNY and CDR2 SVGAGI (reference sequence). The CDR3 reads CASMRGTGELFF. The DNA for the CDR3 is TGTGCCAGCATGCGGGGCACCGGGGAGCTGTTTTTT.

The chain uses TRBV29-1 and TRBJ2-6; no clear D gene. The V end was cut by 3 bases, the J end by 3 bases, with 3 bases between. The germline V gene has CDR1 SQVTM and CDR2 ANQGSEA. This CDR3 has 12 amino acids. This chain's CDR3 is CSVDGGANVLTF. In DNA, the CDR3 is TGCAGCGTTGACGGTGGGGCCAACGTCCTGACTTTC.

A single count supports this clone. This chain links TRBV18 with TRBJ2-5; 10 bases match TRBD2. CDR3 length: 19 residues. The germline V gene has CDR1 KGHSH and CDR2 LQKENI. V shed 3 bases and J 1 base; nucleotides not matched to a gene: 14. The CDR3 nucleotides read TGTGCCAGCTCACCCGACGAAGTTTCTAGCGGGAGTCGCCAAGAGACCCAGTACTTC. This sequence encodes CASSPDEVSSGSRQETQYF.

This clone was counted once. This chain links TRBV5-6 with TRBJ1-1; D not certain. CDR1 is SGHDT, CDR2 YYEEEE, per germline. This CDR3 spans 13 amino acids. V lost 4 bases to trimming and J lost 6 bases, with 13 bases between them. The CDR3, as DNA: TGTGCCAGCAGCCCGGCCCGAGAGGCTGAAGCTTTCTTT. Translation: CASSPAREAEAFF.

The V call is TRBV28, the J call TRBJ2-5; D uncertain. From germline, CDR1 is MDHEN and CDR2 SYDVKM. This CDR3 contains 13 residues. V was clipped by 6 bases and J by 5 bases, with 13 bases between them. The CDR3 nucleotides are TGTGCCAGCAGCTCCAGTTATGGGGAGACCCAGTACTTC. This translates into CASSSSYGETQYF.

A single count supports this clone. CDR3 residues: CASSPGQEVGELFF. The CDR3 DNA follows: TGTGCCAGCAGCCCCGGACAGGAAGTCGGGGAGCTGTTTTTT. The chain has TRBV7-9 and TRBJ2-2; TRBD1 agrees at 7 bases. The CDR3 loop spans 14 amino acids. Germline assignment: CDR1 SEHNR and CDR2 FQNEAQ (reference sequence). V dropped 5 bases and J dropped 7; count of bases not matched to a gene: 7.